This T cell receptor (beta chain) is drawn from a study of blood T cell repertoires in COVID-19. Study in general: The United States, Italy and Spain supplied acute and convalescent COVID-19 samples. The analysed material was cDNA or gDNA that came from T cells, B-cell-depleted T cells, or PBMCs.

In the authors' methods: Reference gene primers were amplified, and this amplification served to estimate nucleated cell counts. This table comes from immunoSEQ multiplex PCR, and its TCRdb copy is limited to in-frame clones, with some not included. V and J calls and clone size are given by that table; D and trimming were obtained from the DNA. In the table there are under 150,000 clones, 85% to 90% of which are singletons. Germline CDR1 is MDHEN and CDR2 is SYDVKM. The length of the CDR3 is 13 residues. The ends were cut back, 5 bases at V and 12 bases at J, with 17 bases in the middle. This sequence was found in a woman aged 40 to 50 with acute or convalescent COVID-19. The rearrangement joins TRBV28 to TRBJ1-5; D remains ambiguous. The sample taken for sequencing was peripheral blood. CDR3 DNA: TGTGCCAGCAGTCCGCACTCTGACACGCTCCAGCATTTT. Translating gives CASSPHSDTLQHF.